This TCR beta chain was recovered during a study of T cell changes during pregnancy in multiple sclerosis. Repertoires were generated with immunoSEQ multiplex PCR, while TCRdb's copy carries only in-frame clones and drops some. In the table there are 25,000 to 30,000 clones, 75% to 95% of which are singletons. The CDR3 has 17 amino acids. The V end lost 1 base, the J end lost 5 bases, and 18 bases lay between the germline ends. Germline-derived CDR1 and CDR2 are LNHDA and SQIVND (reference sequence). Sequenced here: CD8+ T cells from peripheral blood mononuclear cells, sampled before pregnancy. This clonotype was obtained from a female donor with multiple sclerosis, enrolled in a pregnancy study. The chain recombines TRBV19 with TRBJ2-1; weak D call: TRBD1 (5 bases). The CDR3 sequence is CASSIVSVNGAHNEQFF. The CDR3 region has the DNA TGTGCCAGTAGTATAGTTTCGGTCAATGGGGCACACAATGAGCAGTTCTTC.